This T cell receptor beta chain was documented in a study of CD8+CD57+ T cells in acquired aplastic anemia. Overall study context: Sorted CD4+ and CD8+ cells gave an average of around 3.1 ug of DNA.

This clonotype has more than one count but fewer than ten. The CDR3 length is 15 residues. Germline CDR1 reads LNHDA; CDR2 reads SQIVND (reference sequence). V shed 5 bases and J shed 0 bases, with 8 bases lying between them. Genomic DNA was employed as the template in profiling TCR beta VDJ and CDR3. TCRdb re-called the reads through MiXCR, storing one row per CDR3 protein. The table includes 35,000 to 45,000 distinct CDR3 sequences, about 65% detected once. The TCR originated in a human donor in good health, serving as a control. The sample taken for sequencing was sorted CD4+, CD8+, or CD8+CD57+ T cells (not recorded which) from PBMCs. This sequence joins TRBV19 and TRBJ2-6; D call uncertain. The CDR3 DNA follows: TGTGCCAGTAGTCTCCTAACCTCTGGGGCCAACGTCCTGACTTTC. This codes for CASSLLTSGANVLTF.